Below are 29 T cell receptor beta chains sequenced from a single sample in a study of CD8 T cells in ankylosing spondylitis. TCRdb called the 5' RACE reads again in MiXCR, with one record for every CDR3 protein. The sample contains fewer than 250,000 distinct CDR3 sequences, more than 25% of which appear only once. Sequenced input: blood, either unsorted or a sorted T cell fraction (not recorded which). The receptors shown here come from a male donor with ankylosing spondylitis or in good health (not recorded which).

The CDR3 protein is CASSMDSYYEQYF. The DNA for the CDR3 is TGTGCCAGCAGTATGGACAGCTACTACGAGCAGTACTTC. J is TRBJ2-7 and V is TRBV6-5, with D possibly matching TRBD1 (6 bases). The CDR3 covers 13 residues. Germline V CDR1 and CDR2: MNHEY, SVGAGI. V was trimmed by 5 bases and J by 3 bases, leaving 11 bases between them.

The table lists this clonotype with many counts. The rearrangement links TRBV15 to TRBJ2-1, with D maybe TRBD2 (6 bases). CDR1 is LNHNV, CDR2 YYDKDF, per germline (reference sequence). This CDR3 has 15 amino acids. V was clipped by 5 bases and J by 5 bases, with 16 bases between them. CDR3 DNA sequence: TGTGCCACCAGCGGAGGGAGTAGGTTCCACAATGAGCAGTTCTTC. It encodes CATSGGSRFHNEQFF. Full variable domain (missing parts from reference TRBV15 and TRBJ2-1): DAMVIQNPRYQVTQFGKPVTLSCSQTLNHNVMYWYQQKSSQAPKLLFHYYDKDFNNEADTPDNFQSRRPNTSFCFLDIRSPGLGDTAMYLCATSGGSRFHNEQFFGPGTRLTVL.

CDR3 residues: CASSRSLAGVEQFF. The CDR3 coding sequence is TGTGCCAGCAGCCGAAGTCTAGCGGGAGTTGAGCAGTTCTTC. The chain couples TRBV3-1 to TRBJ2-1; 10 bases line up with TRBD2. V shed 4 bases, J shed 9 bases, and the junction held 6 bases outside the gene matches. Per germline, CDR1 LGHDT and CDR2 YNNKEL (reference sequence). The CDR3 totals 14 residues.

The rearrangement joins TRBV6-5 to TRBJ2-7; D not resolved. Germline CDR1 is MNHEY and CDR2 is SVGAGI. Trimming removed 0 bases at V and 5 bases at J, with 2 bases between. The CDR3 consists of 11 residues. Here the CDR3 reads CASSYSNEQYF. CDR3 nucleotides: TGTGCCAGCAGTTACTCGAACGAGCAGTACTTC.

The genes are TRBV5-1 and TRBJ2-5; 7 positions match TRBD2. V shed 2 bases and J 5 bases; nucleotides not matched to a gene: 9. This CDR3 comprises 15 residues. Per germline, CDR1 SGHRS and CDR2 YFSETQ. In DNA, the CDR3 is TGCGCCAGCAGCTTTGGATCGGGGGGTTGGGAGACCCAGTACTTC. Amino acid sequence: CASSFGSGGWETQYF.

This clonotype was counted a few times. The V call is TRBV20-1, the J call TRBJ2-3; TRBD2 aligns across 7 bases. After removal of 4 bases from V and 8 bases from J, the junction contained 9 bases not matched to a gene. CDR3 length equals 13 residues. Germline CDR1 DFQATT, CDR2 SNEGSKA (reference sequence). The CDR3 is CSANDPSGGTQYF. The CDR3, as DNA: TGCAGTGCTAATGATCCTAGCGGAGGTACGCAGTATTTT.

In this sample, this clonotype turned up many times. This chain uses TRBV7-8 with TRBJ2-2, with a tentative D call TRBD2 (6 bases). The V gene's germline CDR1 is SGHVS and CDR2 FQNEAQ. This CDR3 is built from 15 residues. With 1 base removed from V and 6 bases from J, the gap between germline ends came to 12 bases. DNA of the CDR3: TGTGCCAGCAGCTTAGGCGGGATAGCCGCCGGGGAGCTGTTTTTT. It translates to CASSLGGIAAGELFF.

This clonotype was recorded many times. The V and J genes are TRBV6-5 and TRBJ2-2; weak D call: TRBD1 (5 bases). Per germline, CDR1 MNHEY and CDR2 SVGAGI. Trimming pared 0 bases from V and 3 bases from J, leaving 17 bases between. This CDR3 has 18 amino acids. This CDR3 reads CASSYSTRQGGHTGELFF. The CDR3 DNA reads TGTGCCAGCAGTTACTCGACCCGGCAGGGTGGGCACACCGGGGAGCTGTTTTTT.

The rearrangement links TRBV12-3 or TRBV12-4 to TRBJ2-1; 10 bases are a match to TRBD1. J lost 6 bases, V lost 6 bases, and 5 bases had no gene match. The CDR3 has 14 amino acids. CDR3 in amino acids: CASRGTGVSNEQFF. The CDR3 region has the DNA TGTGCCAGCAGGGGGACAGGGGTGAGCAATGAGCAGTTCTTC.

The chain uses TRBV10-3 and TRBJ2-3, with TRBD2 matching 11 bases. CDR1 is ENHRY and CDR2 is SYGVKD in the germline V gene. J lost 2 bases, V lost 3 bases, and 10 bases had no gene match. The CDR3 extends over 18 amino acids. CDR3 DNA sequence: TGTGCCATCAGTGAACCATCTAGCGGGAGGACCTACACAGATACGCAGTATTTT. It translates to CAISEPSSGRTYTDTQYF.

This clonotype appeared many times. Here the CDR3 reads CASSRGLAGTQGYEQYF. CDR3 nucleotide sequence: TGTGCCAGCAGCCGAGGACTAGCGGGGACCCAGGGCTACGAGCAGTACTTC. This rearrangement joins TRBV4-2 to TRBJ2-7, with 12 bases matching TRBD2. V trimming: 4 bases; J trimming: 3 bases; junction bases outside the gene matches: 10. This CDR3 contains 17 residues. Germline CDR1 reads LGHNA; CDR2 reads YNFKEQ.

The table lists this clonotype with a few counts. The chain joins TRBV9 to TRBJ2-5; perhaps D is TRBD1 or TRBD2 (5 bases each). Germline-derived CDR1 and CDR2 are SGDLS and YYNGEE. The CDR3 extends over 15 amino acids. Trimming pared 0 bases from V and 5 bases from J, leaving 14 bases between. CDR3 in amino acids: CASSVATGPGETQYF. Here the CDR3 DNA reads TGTGCCAGCAGCGTAGCTACGGGACCCGGGGAGACCCAGTACTTC. Looking up the rest from reference TRBV9 and TRBJ2-5 gives the full variable domain: DSGVTQTPKHLITATGQRVTLRCSPRSGDLSVYWYQQSLDQGLQFLIQYYNGEERAKGNILERFSAQQFPDLHSELNLSSLELGDSALYFCASSVATGPGETQYFGPGTRLLVL.

This clonotype was counted ten times or more. The V call is TRBV5-1, the J call TRBJ2-2; 7 nucleotides align to TRBD2. Germline lookup yields CDR1 SGHRS and CDR2 YFSETQ. The CDR3 consists of 14 residues. Trimming removed 1 base from V and 5 bases from J; junction bases left unmatched: 2. The CDR3 loop reads CASSLPRETGELFF. The CDR3 coding sequence is TGCGCCAGCAGCTTGCCGCGGGAGACCGGGGAGCTGTTTTTT. Supplemented by reference TRBV5-1 and TRBJ2-2, the full variable domain reads KAGVTQTPRYLIKTRGQQVTLSCSPISGHRSVSWYQQTPGQGLQFLFEYFSETQRNKGNFPGRFSGRQFSNSRSEMNVSTLELGDSALYLCASSLPRETGELFFGEGSRLTVL.

The V call is TRBV12-3 or TRBV12-4, the J call TRBJ1-2; no reliable D call. CDR3 size: 11 residues. V lost 1 base to trimming and J lost 7 bases, with 4 bases between them. CDR3 DNA: TGTGCCAGCAGTTTAGGGTCTGGCTACACCTTC. Its translation is CASSLGSGYTF.

This chain connects TRBV9 to TRBJ1-1; D possibly corresponds to TRBD1 (5 bases). This CDR3 comprises 14 residues. V gave up 4 bases and J gave up 1 base, with 11 bases separating them. Germline CDR1 and CDR2: SGDLS and YYNGEE. The CDR3 spells CASSKLGQNTEAFF. CDR3 bases: TGTGCCAGCAGCAAGTTAGGACAGAACACTGAAGCTTTCTTT.

About this clonotype: A much larger clone differs from this one at a single base, so this may be a read error. The chain is built from TRBV5-1 and TRBJ2-2; D possibly corresponds to TRBD2 (5 bases). The CDR3 is made up of 15 amino acids. CDR1 and CDR2 from the germline V gene are SGHRS and YFSETQ. This chain's CDR3 is CASSPVGVNTGELIF. In nucleotides, the CDR3 is TGCGCCAGCAGTCCAGTTGGTGTCAACACCGGGGAGCTGATTTTT.

At least ten counts were recorded for this clonotype. The chain uses TRBV20-1 and TRBJ2-5, with a tentative D call TRBD1 (5 bases). Trimming cost V 0 bases and J 4 bases, with 15 bases left between them. The CDR3 is 15 residues long. Germline CDR1 DFQATT, CDR2 SNEGSKA (reference sequence). In DNA, the CDR3 is TGCAGTGCTAGAGAAGGACACAGAGTAGGAGAGACCCAGTACTTC. Translation gives CSAREGHRVGETQYF.

This clonotype was seen many times. The chain is built from TRBV7-9 and TRBJ2-4; D remains unclear. Germline V CDR1 and CDR2: SEHNR, FQNEAQ (reference sequence). The CDR3 spans 14 residues. Between the trimmed V and J ends, which lost 4 bases and 1 base, there was a span of 8 bases. The CDR3 region has the DNA TGTGCCAGCAGCTCGTCACGGGCCAAAAACATTCAGTACTTC. It is translated as CASSSSRAKNIQYF.

The chain uses TRBV6-1 and TRBJ2-7; no definite D call. The germline V and J ends were trimmed by 5 bases and 5 bases, with 13 bases remaining between them. The germline gives CDR1 MNHNS, CDR2 SASEGT. There are 13 residues in the CDR3. The CDR3 DNA reads as TGTGCCAGCAGTCCGAGGATATACAACGAGCAGTACTTC. Translated: CASSPRIYNEQYF.

The chain uses TRBV5-8 and TRBJ1-5; D is unresolved. CDR3 length: 13 residues. CDR1 and CDR2 (germline): SGHTS, YDEGEE. V lost 0 bases and J lost 6, with 7 bases in between. The CDR3 loop is CASSLAFGQPQHF. The CDR3 bases are TGTGCCAGCAGCTTGGCGTTCGGTCAGCCCCAGCATTTT.

This clonotype was counted at least ten times. This chain links TRBV4-3 with TRBJ2-1; D is perhaps TRBD2 (5 bases). CDR1 LGHNA and CDR2 YSLEER come from the germline V gene. Trimming cost V 0 bases and J 0 bases, with 12 bases left between them. The CDR3 is made up of 17 amino acids. CDR3 loop: CASSQDLLRVSYNEQFF. The CDR3 DNA is TGCGCCAGCAGCCAAGATCTCTTGCGGGTCTCCTACAATGAGCAGTTCTTC.

V and J are TRBV24-1 and TRBJ2-1, with D hard to call. The CDR3 spans 17 residues. V gave up 6 bases and J gave up 5 bases, with 22 bases separating them. The germline V gene has CDR1 KGHDR and CDR2 SFDVKD. In nucleotides, the CDR3 is TGTGCCACCAGTTCCCTTGAGGCTGGCAAAACAGACAATGAGCAGTTCTTC. It codes for CATSSLEAGKTDNEQFF.

At least ten counts were recorded for this clonotype. The chain combines TRBV10-3 with TRBJ1-3, with 7 bases identical to TRBD1. V gave up 10 bases and J gave up 7 bases; unmatched junction bases: 10. The germline V gene has CDR1 ENHRY and CDR2 SYGVKD. The CDR3 totals 13 residues. DNA for the CDR3: TGTGCCACGGGGACAGACCCCGGGAACACCATATATTTT. As protein: CATGTDPGNTIYF.

A remark on this clonotype: A read error may explain this, as a much larger clone is one base away. V usage is TRBV20-1 and J usage is TRBJ2-1; the match to TRBD2 covers 12 bases. CDR3 size: 14 residues. The J segment lost 6 bases and the V segment lost 5 bases, leaving 5 bases of the junction unmatched. The germline V gene encodes CDR1 DFQATT and CDR2 SNEGSKA (reference sequence). The CDR3, as DNA: TGCAGTGCTGGGCGGACTAGCGGGATCAATGAGCAGTTCTTC. This encodes CSAGRTSGINEQFF.

The chain has TRBV20-1 and TRBJ2-1; unclear D gene. The CDR3 is 14 amino acids. The V gene's germline CDR1 is DFQATT and CDR2 SNEGSKA (reference sequence). Trimming took 5 bases from V and 9 from J, leaving 20 bases between them. In DNA form, the CDR3 reads TGCAGTGCTGGGGAACACGGCACAGCAACTGAGCAGTTCTTC. Protein: CSAGEHGTATEQFF.

This clonotype was recorded at least ten times. The chain couples TRBV28 to TRBJ2-5; perhaps TRBD2 as D (5 bases). The length of the CDR3 is 12 residues. Trimming removed 3 bases at V and 4 bases at J, with 6 bases between. Germline V CDR1 and CDR2: MDHEN, SYDVKM. CDR3 in DNA: TGTGCCAGCAGTTTCCGGGGAGAGACCCAGTACTTC. Amino acid sequence: CASSFRGETQYF.

Regarding this clonotype: A read error may explain this, as a much larger clone is one base away. Written as DNA, the CDR3 is TGTGCCAGCAGTGATCGCCGGGACAGGGTCAATGAGCAGTTCTTC. Translating it yields CASSDRRDRVNEQFF. This chain joins TRBV24-1 and TRBJ2-1; 9 bases fit TRBD1. Looked up from germline, CDR1 is KGHDR and CDR2 is SFDVKD. This CDR3 has 15 amino acids.

In this sample, this clonotype turned up many times. The chain couples TRBV20-1 to TRBJ2-7; 12 bases match TRBD1. Germline V gene data show CDR1 as DFQATT and CDR2 as SNEGSKA (reference sequence). Germline trimming cut 3 bases from V and 4 bases from J; bases unmatched to any gene: 13. The length of the CDR3 is 17 residues. In DNA, the CDR3 is TGCAGTGCTAGTGGGGACAGGGGGCGTAATGGTCTTTACGAGCAGTACTTC. Its protein product is CSASGDRGRNGLYEQYF.

This rearrangement joins TRBV5-1 to TRBJ2-2; 8 bases match TRBD2. The junction had 3 bases not matched to a gene; V was cut back by 0 bases and J by 2 bases. The CDR3 consists of 16 residues. Germline CDR1 SGHRS, CDR2 YFSETQ. In DNA form, the CDR3 reads TGCGCCAGCAGCTTGGTCGGGAGGGATAACACCGGGGAGCTGTTTTTT. The encoded protein is CASSLVGRDNTGELFF.